These T cell receptor beta chains were read from a single sample in a study of blood T cell repertoires in COVID-19. Only in-frame clones appear in the TCRdb table, and some are missing; sequencing was by immunoSEQ multiplex PCR. The table has 120,000 or so clones, approximately 87% seen once. The sample was peripheral blood. The source of these receptors is a woman aged 70 to 79 with acute or convalescent COVID-19. CDR3s include the opening cysteine and the closing phenylalanine or tryptophan. The order of the fields is V gene, clone size, J gene, D gene, CDR3 protein, CDR3 DNA. The D gene is left open where the match is weak. Expanded clones are given a class, and other clones once, few, many or no size at all.

TRBV5-1,.,TRBJ2-7,.,CASSLALAPYEQYF,TGCGCCAGCAGCTTGGCCTTGGCACCTTACGAGCAGTACTTC
TRBV20-1,.,TRBJ2-1,.,CSARDRREQFF,TGCAGTGCTAGAGACCGGCGGGAGCAGTTCTTC
TRBV30,.,TRBJ2-7,.,CAWRGGGHYEQYF,TGTGCCTGGAGAGGGGGGGGGCACTACGAGCAGTACTTC
TRBV7-9,.,TRBJ1-2,TRBD1,CASSPWTGGNYGYTF,TGTGCCAGCAGCCCCTGGACAGGGGGCAACTATGGCTACACCTTC
TRBV11-2,once,TRBJ1-6,.,CASSSVGGAPNSPLHF,TGTGCCAGCAGCTCCGTTGGAGGCGCCCCTAATTCACCCCTCCACTTT
TRBV20-1,.,TRBJ1-3,.,CSARVLDTIYF,TGCAGTGCTAGAGTTTTAGACACCATATATTTT
TRBV2,.,TRBJ1-5,.,CASKRDQNVDQPQHF,TGTGCCAGTAAACGGGATCAAAATGTCGATCAGCCCCAGCATTTT
TRBV19,.,TRBJ2-5,.,CASSINGGETQYF,TGTGCCAGTAGTATAAATGGAGGAGAGACCCAGTACTTC
TRBV6-5,once,TRBJ1-6,.,CASSYSTVLGNSPLHF,TGTGCCAGCAGTTACTCGACAGTCCTCGGTAATTCACCCCTCCACTTT
TRBV5-1,.,TRBJ1-2,TRBD1,CASSQGQGAYGYTF,TGCGCCAGCAGCCAAGGACAGGGGGCTTATGGCTACACCTTC
TRBV28,.,TRBJ1-5,TRBD1,CASSSGQGFYQPQHF,TGTGCCAGCAGTTCGGGACAGGGGTTTTATCAGCCCCAGCATTTT
TRBV19,.,TRBJ2-7,TRBD1,CASSDLGQGFSYEQYF,TGTGCCAGTAGCGATCTTGGACAGGGGTTTTCCTACGAGCAGTACTTC
TRBV5-4,once,TRBJ2-7,TRBD1,CASSSRQGSYEQYF,TGTGCCAGCAGCAGTCGACAGGGGTCCTACGAGCAGTACTTC
TRBV7-3,.,TRBJ2-5,TRBD2,CASSSAGLARETQYF,TGTGCCAGCAGCTCGGCGGGACTAGCGAGGGAGACCCAGTACTTC
TRBV11-2,few,TRBJ2-2,.,CASSLFQGGIGELFF,TGTGCCAGCAGCTTATTTCAGGGAGGAATCGGGGAGCTGTTTTTT
TRBV23-1,.,TRBJ2-1,.,CASSQVGPGGQSVDEQFF,TGCGCCAGCAGTCAAGTCGGGCCGGGGGGCCAGTCCGTCGATGAGCAGTTCTTC
TRBV5-1,.,TRBJ2-1,TRBD2,CASSLSGGAYNEQFF,TGCGCCAGCAGCTTGAGCGGGGGGGCCTACAATGAGCAGTTCTTC
TRBV28,.,TRBJ1-2,.,CASSLVGLENYGYTF,TGTGCCAGCAGTTTGGTTGGCCTAGAGAACTATGGCTACACCTTC
TRBV28,.,TRBJ2-7,.,CASTNNGGEGLYEQYF,TGTGCCAGCACCAACAACGGGGGAGAGGGGCTCTACGAGCAGTACTTC
TRBV3-1/TRBV3-2,.,TRBJ1-2,.,CASSQGHRRTF,TGTGCCAGCAGCCAGGGACACCGACGCACCTTC
TRBV11-3,.,TRBJ1-1,TRBD1,CASSPLRGEAEAFF,TGTGCCAGCAGCCCGCTCAGGGGGGAGGCTGAAGCTTTCTTT
TRBV5-1,.,TRBJ1-1,TRBD1,CASSIDRGEAFF,TGCGCCAGCAGCATAGACAGGGGGGAAGCTTTCTTT
TRBV7-9,few,TRBJ1-1,TRBD1,CASSLAAVGTGDTEAFF,TGTGCCAGCAGCTTAGCCGCAGTTGGGACAGGGGACACTGAAGCTTTCTTT
TRBV5-1,once,TRBJ2-7,.,CASSLSTTGSNEQYF,TGCGCCAGCAGCTTGTCCACCACAGGGTCCAACGAGCAGTACTTC
TRBV12-5,.,TRBJ2-1,.,CASGLVVAGRTNEQFF,TGTGCTAGTGGTTTGGTAGTGGCAGGGCGGACGAATGAGCAGTTCTTC
TRBV19,.,TRBJ1-2,TRBD1,CASSQPGQGYGYTF,TGTGCCAGTAGTCAGCCGGGACAGGGCTATGGCTACACCTTC
TRBV9,.,TRBJ1-4,.,CASSGGTWNREKLFF,TGTGCCAGCAGCGGTGGGACATGGAACCGTGAAAAACTGTTTTTT
TRBV5-4,.,TRBJ1-2,TRBD1,CASSSQGASYGYTF,TGTGCCAGCAGCTCACAGGGGGCGAGCTATGGCTACACCTTC
TRBV5-4,.,TRBJ2-5,TRBD2,CASSLGPSGETQYF,TGTGCCAGCAGCTTGGGTCCTAGCGGCGAGACCCAGTACTTC
TRBV11-3,.,TRBJ2-1,TRBD1,CASSLLQGMLRSEQFF,TGTGCCAGCAGCTTACTACAGGGGATGCTCCGGAGTGAGCAGTTCTTC
TRBV19,.,TRBJ1-2,.,CASSIGTAGWGYTF,TGTGCCAGTAGTATAGGCACAGCTGGTTGGGGCTACACCTTC
TRBV5-1,.,TRBJ1-1,.,CASSYAGDTEAFF,TGCGCCAGCAGCTACGCAGGGGACACTGAAGCTTTCTTT
TRBV5-4,.,TRBJ2-7,.,CASSLGRGHSYEQYF,TGTGCCAGCAGCTTGGGACGGGGACATAGCTACGAGCAGTACTTC
TRBV24-1,.,TRBJ2-2,.,CATSDSTGNTGELFF,TGTGCCACCAGTGACTCAACAGGGAACACCGGGGAGCTGTTTTTT
TRBV15,.,TRBJ1-1,.,CATSRPGGLGNTEAFF,TGTGCCACCAGCAGACCGGGGGGACTCGGGAACACTGAAGCTTTCTTT